A selection of T cell receptor beta chains follows, all from one sample in a study of blood T cell repertoires in COVID-19. TCRdb's table, derived via immunoSEQ multiplex PCR, lists solely in-frame clones and lacks some. The repertoire holds hundreds of thousands of clones, with 75% to 85% as singletons. Sequences were obtained from peripheral blood. All receptors come from a woman aged 25-40 years with COVID-19, enrolled during active disease. Each CDR3 is given with its conserved first and last residue. Fields, in order: V gene, D gene, clone size, J gene, CDR3 protein, CDR3 DNA. The D gene is left open where the match is weak. Rows give clone size only sometimes, using once, few, many, or a class for an expanded clone.

TRBV2	.	.	TRBJ1-6	CASSEALRPGNSPLHF	TGTGCCAGCAGTGAAGCGCTTCGGCCGGGGAATTCACCCCTCCACTTT
TRBV2	.	.	TRBJ1-1	CASSHTNEAFF	TGTGCCAGCAGTCATACAAATGAAGCTTTCTTT
TRBV5-6	.	.	TRBJ1-2	CASSLGHRIYGYTF	TGTGCCAGCAGCTTGGGACATCGAATCTATGGCTACACCTTC
TRBV27	.	.	TRBJ1-6	CASSSQGASPLHF	TGTGCCAGCAGTTCACAGGGAGCTTCACCCCTCCACTTT
TRBV6-5	.	.	TRBJ1-1	CATALGGTEAFF	TGTGCCACGGCCTTGGGGGGCACTGAAGCTTTCTTT
TRBV28	TRBD2	.	TRBJ2-1	CASSLWAGGRSYNEQFF	TGTGCCAGCAGTTTATGGGCGGGGGGGCGATCCTACAATGAGCAGTTCTTC
TRBV6-5	.	.	TRBJ2-3	CASRGLNYDTDTQYF	TGTGCCAGCAGGGGACTGAACTATGACACAGATACGCAGTATTTT
TRBV28	.	.	TRBJ1-1	CASSLWTGLNTEAFF	TGTGCCAGCAGTTTATGGACAGGCTTGAACACTGAAGCTTTCTTT
TRBV28	TRBD1	once	TRBJ1-4	CASLGGGGNEKLFF	TGTGCCAGCCTTGGAGGGGGCGGGAATGAAAAACTGTTTTTT
TRBV12-3/TRBV12-4	.	.	TRBJ2-4	CASRRGLENIQYF	TGTGCCAGCCGGCGAGGGCTCGAAAACATTCAGTACTTC
TRBV6-5	.	.	TRBJ1-2	CAEAPDSSLYGYTF	TGTGCCGAAGCACCGGACAGCTCTCTCTATGGCTACACCTTC
TRBV28	.	.	TRBJ2-7	CASSFESSYEQYF	TGTGCCAGCAGTTTTGAGAGCTCCTACGAGCAGTACTTC
TRBV6-1	TRBD1	.	TRBJ1-2	CASSESSGGRWGGYTF	TGTGCCAGCAGTGAAAGTTCAGGGGGCAGGTGGGGTGGCTACACCTTC
TRBV29-1	TRBD1	.	TRBJ2-5	CSVDHRGRGQETQYF	TGCAGCGTTGACCACAGGGGGCGCGGCCAAGAGACCCAGTACTTC
TRBV4-1	TRBD1	.	TRBJ1-2	CASSHSGTEAYYGYTF	TGCGCCAGCAGCCACTCCGGGACAGAAGCCTACTATGGCTACACCTTC
TRBV11-3	.	.	TRBJ2-5	CASSLNPTGQETQYF	TGTGCCAGCAGCTTAAACCCGACAGGTCAAGAGACCCAGTACTTC
TRBV3-1/TRBV3-2	.	.	TRBJ2-3	CASSQDRSGRGTDTQYF	TGTGCCAGCAGCCAAGATCGGAGCGGCCGGGGCACAGATACGCAGTATTTT
TRBV6-5	.	.	TRBJ2-7	CASKEGKLPYEQYF	TGTGCCAGCAAGGAGGGAAAACTCCCCTACGAGCAGTACTTC
TRBV4-2	TRBD2	.	TRBJ2-7	CASSQVGRENYEQYF	TGTGCCAGCAGCCAAGTGGGGCGGGAGAACTACGAGCAGTACTTC
TRBV20-1	.	.	TRBJ2-7	CSARVGVKEYF	TGCAGTGCTAGAGTCGGGGTAAAGGAGTACTTC
TRBV2	TRBD1	.	TRBJ1-1	CASAGQGDTEAFF	TGTGCCAGCGCAGGACAGGGGGACACTGAAGCTTTCTTT
TRBV6-5	.	.	TRBJ1-1	CASFFVGGLNTEAFF	TGTGCCAGTTTTTTTGTCGGGGGTTTGAACACTGAAGCTTTCTTT
TRBV5-4	TRBD2	.	TRBJ2-3	CASSLGTSGVLDTQYF	TGTGCCAGCAGCTTGGGTACTAGCGGGGTTCTGGATACGCAGTATTTT
TRBV5-1	TRBD2	.	TRBJ2-3	CASSPSPGGQDTQYF	TGCGCCAGCAGCCCCTCCCCGGGGGGGCAGGATACGCAGTATTTT
TRBV27	TRBD1	.	TRBJ2-1	CASSPGTGNEQFF	TGTGCCAGCAGTCCCGGGACAGGCAATGAGCAGTTCTTC
TRBV9	TRBD2	.	TRBJ2-2	CASSLLVTSGSGELFF	TGTGCCAGCAGCCTCCTGGTGACTAGCGGTTCCGGGGAGCTGTTTTTT
TRBV5-1	.	few	TRBJ1-1	CASSLGRDAEAFF	TGCGCCAGCAGCTTGGGGAGGGACGCTGAAGCTTTCTTT
TRBV2	.	.	TRBJ1-5	CATKQGRGNQPQHF	TGTGCCACAAAACAGGGTAGGGGGAATCAGCCCCAGCATTTT
TRBV27	.	.	TRBJ2-7	CASSLVLRREQYF	TGTGCCAGCAGTTTAGTACTCCGAAGAGAGCAGTACTTC
TRBV5-4	.	once	TRBJ2-2	CASSLGLRDTGELFF	TGTGCCAGCAGCTTGGGACTGAGAGACACCGGGGAGCTGTTTTTT
TRBV5-5	TRBD1	.	TRBJ2-2	CASSLTVRQGATGELFF	TGTGCCAGCAGCTTGACCGTGCGACAGGGGGCCACCGGGGAGCTGTTTTTT
TRBV30	TRBD2	once	TRBJ2-5	CAWRDSGGQTQYF	TGTGCCTGGAGAGATAGCGGGGGACAGACCCAGTACTTC
TRBV4-2	TRBD2	.	TRBJ2-1	CASSRGLAGGRGEQFF	TGTGCCAGCAGCCGGGGACTAGCGGGAGGGCGCGGGGAGCAGTTCTTC
TRBV30	TRBD2	.	TRBJ2-7	CAWNLAGITYEQYF	TGTGCCTGGAATTTAGCGGGAATTACCTACGAGCAGTACTTC
TRBV7-9	.	once	TRBJ2-5	CASSRTHQEETQYF	TGTGCCAGCAGCAGGACACATCAGGAGGAGACCCAGTACTTC
TRBV19	TRBD2	.	TRBJ2-1	CASTLAGAYYNEQFF	TGTGCCAGTACCCTAGCGGGGGCATACTACAATGAGCAGTTCTTC
TRBV29-1	TRBD1	few	TRBJ2-7	CSGQGTVNSSYEQYF	TGCAGCGGTCAAGGGACAGTTAATAGCTCCTACGAGCAGTACTTC
TRBV5-5	.	.	TRBJ2-1	CASKTQASTGYEQFF	TGTGCCAGCAAAACCCAGGCTAGCACGGGGTATGAGCAGTTCTTC
TRBV3-1/TRBV3-2	.	.	TRBJ1-6	CASSLRQYNSPLHF	TGTGCCAGCAGCCTCCGACAGTATAATTCACCCCTCCACTTT
TRBV18	.	.	TRBJ2-7	CASSRNRGSYEQYF	TGTGCCAGCTCACGGAACCGAGGGTCCTACGAGCAGTACTTC
TRBV5-6	.	.	TRBJ1-4	CASSLAGPNEKLFF	TGTGCCAGCAGCTTAGCGGGGCCGAATGAAAAACTGTTTTTT
TRBV29-1	.	.	TRBJ2-5	CSVRLGGETQYF	TGCAGCGTTCGATTAGGGGGAGAGACCCAGTACTTC
TRBV7-9	.	.	TRBJ2-1	CASSSDVRGLTYNEQFF	TGTGCCAGCAGCTCCGACGTAAGGGGACTGACCTACAATGAGCAGTTCTTC
TRBV3-1/TRBV3-2	.	.	TRBJ1-5	CASSQEYRVNNQPQHF	TGTGCCAGCAGCCAAGAATACAGGGTAAACAATCAGCCCCAGCATTTT
TRBV6-5	TRBD1	few	TRBJ1-4	CASSSPGTERKLFF	TGTGCCAGCAGTAGTCCCGGGACAGAGAGAAAACTGTTTTTT
TRBV15	TRBD1	once	TRBJ2-5	CATGADREETQYF	TGTGCCACCGGAGCGGACAGGGAGGAGACCCAGTACTTC